The clone carrying this T cell receptor beta chain was picked up many times. The sample originates from a study of T cells in Graves' hyperthyroidism and ophthalmopathy. Germline CDR1 reads KGHDR; CDR2 reads SFDVKD. This CDR3 has 13 amino acids. V lost 4 bases, J lost 5 bases, and 3 bases stayed unmatched. What was amplified from RNA transcripts were TCR beta CDR3 regions. The HTBI set primed first-round TCR CDR3 RT-PCR. TCRdb reprocessed the multiplex PCR reads via MiXCR and lists one record per CDR3 protein. The sample contains over 400,000 distinct CDR3 sequences, roughly 15% of which appear only once.

Sequences were obtained from blood. This rearrangement joins TRBV24-1 to TRBJ1-2, with 7 bases fitting TRBD1. The sequence was collected from a man between 18 and 35 years old with Graves' ophthalmopathy. CDR3: CATSEPGQYGYTF. The CDR3 coding sequence is TGTGCCACCAGTGAACCGGGACAGTATGGCTACACCTTC.